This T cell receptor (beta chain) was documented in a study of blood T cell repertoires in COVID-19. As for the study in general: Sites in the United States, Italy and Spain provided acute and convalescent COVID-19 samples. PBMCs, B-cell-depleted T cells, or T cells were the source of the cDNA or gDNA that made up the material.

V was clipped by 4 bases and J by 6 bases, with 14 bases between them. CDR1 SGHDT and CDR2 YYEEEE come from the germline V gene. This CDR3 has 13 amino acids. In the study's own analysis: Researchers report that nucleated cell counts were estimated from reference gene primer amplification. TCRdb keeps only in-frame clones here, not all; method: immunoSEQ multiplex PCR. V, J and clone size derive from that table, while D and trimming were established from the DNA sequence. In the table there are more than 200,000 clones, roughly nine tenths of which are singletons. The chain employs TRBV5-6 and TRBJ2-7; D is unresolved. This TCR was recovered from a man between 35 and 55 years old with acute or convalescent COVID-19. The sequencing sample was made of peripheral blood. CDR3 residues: CASSRRQSGEQYF. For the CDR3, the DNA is TGTGCCAGCAGCCGAAGACAATCTGGCGAGCAGTACTTC.